This T cell receptor beta chain came from a study of response to subunit inactivated influenza vaccine. V lost 2 bases and J lost 4; bases outside the gene matches: 3. The CDR3 spans 15 residues. The germline V gene has CDR1 MDHEN and CDR2 SYDVKM. TCRdb passed the RT-PCR reads through MiXCR, listing each CDR3 protein once. The data hold about 620,000 distinct CDR3 sequences, with approximately 10% observed a single time. Broader study findings: A suggestion made by the authors is that each seasonal influenza vaccination recruits few new T cells.

Comments on this clonotype: Its antigen is currently unknown.

The sequenced sample was PBMCs from blood, obtained on the day of vaccination. The clonotype originates from a man aged 45-65 years who received an inactivated influenza vaccine. The chain links TRBV28 to TRBJ2-7, with TRBD2 matching 12 bases. CDR3 amino acids: CASSLLGLAGYEQYF. CDR3 nucleotides: TGTGCCAGCAGTTTACTGGGACTAGCGGGTTACGAGCAGTACTTC. Complete variable domain (other parts from reference TRBV28 and TRBJ2-7): DVKVTQSSRYLVKRTGEKVFLECVQDMDHENMFWYRQDPGLGLRLIYFSYDVKMKEKGDIPEGYSVSREKKERFSLILESASTNQTSMYLCASSLLGLAGYEQYFGPGTRLTVT.